These 3 T cell receptor beta chains originate from one sample sequenced in a study of T cell repertoires in cytomegalovirus infection. TCRdb reprocessed the reads with MiXCR, giving one entry per CDR3 protein. The top ten hold 30% to 35% of the sample, which has roughly 180,000 distinct CDR3 sequences, 28% seen once. The sequencing input was PBMCs. The receptor set was obtained from a human donor in good health (CMV status not recorded). Some clones in this sample may be carry-over from other donors' samples.

On this clonotype: A far more abundant clone sits one base away, making this likely a read error. The CDR3 is CTSSLGREQYF. The CDR3 DNA reads as TGTACCAGCAGCTTAGGTCGAGAGCAGTACTTC. The chain carries TRBV7-3 and TRBJ2-7, with D uncertain. Germline-derived CDR1 and CDR2 are SGHTA and FQGTGA. The CDR3 is 11 residues long. Using reference TRBV7-3 and TRBJ2-7 for the parts outside the CDR3, the full variable domain is GAGVSQTPSNKVTEKGKYVELRCDPISGHTALYWYRQSLGQGPEFLIYFQGTGAADDSGLPNDRFFAVRPEGSVSTLKIQRTERGDSAVYLCTSSLGREQYFGPGTRLTVT.

The chain couples TRBV11-2 to TRBJ2-2; D may match TRBD1 or TRBD2 (5 bases each). Germline V gene data show CDR1 as SGHAT and CDR2 as FQNNGV. The V and J ends lost 1 base and 5 bases respectively, with 14 bases between them. The CDR3 sequence is 16 residues long. CDR3 region: CASSLVAGRKTGELFF. CDR3 nucleotides: TGTGCCAGCAGCTTAGTTGCAGGGAGAAAGACCGGGGAGCTGTTTTTT. Filled out from reference TRBV11-2 and TRBJ2-2, the complete variable domain reads EAGVAQSPRYKIIEKRQSVAFWCNPISGHATLYWYQQILGQGPKLLIQFQNNGVVDDSQLPKDRFSAERLKGVDSTLKIQPAKLEDSAVYLCASSLVAGRKTGELFFGEGSRLTVL.

This clonotype has only a few counts. J is TRBJ2-1 and V is TRBV6-2 or TRBV6-3; 7 nucleotides match TRBD1. CDR1 is MNHEY and CDR2 is SVGEGT in the germline V gene. The CDR3 contains 16 residues. V lost 4 bases and J lost 3; bases outside the gene matches: 9. The CDR3 region has the DNA TGTGCCAGCAGTTGGGTGAGGGGGCGCCTCTACAATGAGCAGTTCTTC. Translation: CASSWVRGRLYNEQFF.